These 3 T cell receptor beta chains share one sample of origin, sequenced in a study of response to subunit inactivated influenza vaccine. TCRdb processed the RT-PCR reads anew with MiXCR; each CDR3 protein has one entry. The sample lists approximately 300,000 distinct CDR3 sequences; about 20% were seen once. The sequencing used PBMCs from blood, collected 21 months after vaccination. All receptors derive from a man aged 50 to 69 who received an inactivated influenza vaccine.

This chain links TRBV20-1 with TRBJ2-7; maybe TRBD2 (6 bases). V lost 2 bases to trimming and J lost 2 bases, with 10 bases between them. Germline assignment: CDR1 DFQATT and CDR2 SNEGSKA (reference sequence). The CDR3 contains 13 residues. CDR3 coding DNA: TGCAGTGCTAGAAGTAGGAGGGCCTACGAGCAGTACTTC. This gives the protein CSARSRRAYEQYF.

The chain employs TRBV6-4 and TRBJ2-6, with D unclear. The V gene lost 6 bases and the J gene lost 9 bases, with 18 bases spanning the gap. From germline, CDR1 is MRHNA and CDR2 SNTAGT. This CDR3 has 15 amino acids. CDR3 sequence (DNA): TGTGCCAGCAGGACGGATGCTTCGTCGATCAACGTCCTGACTTTC. Translating it yields CASRTDASSINVLTF.

V is TRBV2 and J is TRBJ2-1, with D possibly matching TRBD1 (6 bases). From germline, CDR1 is SNHLY and CDR2 FYNNEI. V lost 3 bases, J lost 6 bases, and 15 bases lay in between. The CDR3 has 15 amino acids. Here the CDR3 reads CASSDQGSSGNEQFF. CDR3 sequence (DNA): TGTGCCAGCAGTGACCAGGGGTCCTCGGGCAATGAGCAGTTCTTC.